The clone carrying this T cell receptor (beta chain) has ten or more counts. As yet, its antigen is unknown. These data are taken from a study of T cells in Graves' hyperthyroidism and ophthalmopathy. Study-wide findings and caveats: Ophthalmopathy and stable hyperthyroidism were separated by a 13 V-J model.

The CDR3 is made up of 16 amino acids. CDR1 and CDR2 (germline): DFQATT, SNEGSKA (reference sequence). V shed 0 bases and J shed 6 bases, with 18 bases lying between them. Regions amplified from RNA transcripts were the TCR beta CDR3 regions. The HTBI primer set was used in a first-round RT-PCR of the TCR CDR3. A single record per CDR3 protein comes from TCRdb applying MiXCR to the multiplex PCR reads. This table holds some 510,000 distinct CDR3 sequences, less than 25% found once. The chain has TRBV20-1 and TRBJ1-5, with D possibly TRBD1 on 6 matching bases. The source of this sequence is a man aged 18-30 years with Graves' hyperthyroidism. Sequenced sample: blood. The DNA for the CDR3 is TGCAGTGCTAGAGATAGGAGGGGGAAGTTTGGTCAGCCCCAGCATTTT. Its translation is CSARDRRGKFGQPQHF.